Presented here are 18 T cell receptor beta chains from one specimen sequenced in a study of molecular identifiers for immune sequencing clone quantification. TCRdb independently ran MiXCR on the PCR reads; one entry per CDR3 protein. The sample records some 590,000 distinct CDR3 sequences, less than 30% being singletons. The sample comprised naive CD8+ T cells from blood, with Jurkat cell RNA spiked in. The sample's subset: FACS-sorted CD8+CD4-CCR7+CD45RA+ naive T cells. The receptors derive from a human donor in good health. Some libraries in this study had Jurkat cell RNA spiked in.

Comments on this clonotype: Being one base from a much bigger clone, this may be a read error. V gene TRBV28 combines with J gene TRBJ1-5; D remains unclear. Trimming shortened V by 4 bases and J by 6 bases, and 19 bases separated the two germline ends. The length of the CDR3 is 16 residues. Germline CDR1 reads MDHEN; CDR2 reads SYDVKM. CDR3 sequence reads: CASSSLTLGGSQPQHF. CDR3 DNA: TGTGCCAGCAGTTCCTTGACCCTGGGCGGCAGTCAGCCCCAGCATTTT.

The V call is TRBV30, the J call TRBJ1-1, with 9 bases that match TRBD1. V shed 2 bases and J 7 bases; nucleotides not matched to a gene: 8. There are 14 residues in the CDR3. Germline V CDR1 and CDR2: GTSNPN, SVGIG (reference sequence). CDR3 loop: CAWSIPGQGVEAFF. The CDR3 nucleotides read TGTGCCTGGAGTATACCGGGACAGGGAGTTGAAGCTTTCTTT.

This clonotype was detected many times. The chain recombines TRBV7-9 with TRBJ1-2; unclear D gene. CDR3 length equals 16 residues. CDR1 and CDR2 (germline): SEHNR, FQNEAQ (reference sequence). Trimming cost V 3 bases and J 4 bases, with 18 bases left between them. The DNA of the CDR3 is TGTGCCAGCAGCTTGGCCAATTCAGGCGGAAGCTATGGCTACACCTTC. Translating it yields CASSLANSGGSYGYTF.

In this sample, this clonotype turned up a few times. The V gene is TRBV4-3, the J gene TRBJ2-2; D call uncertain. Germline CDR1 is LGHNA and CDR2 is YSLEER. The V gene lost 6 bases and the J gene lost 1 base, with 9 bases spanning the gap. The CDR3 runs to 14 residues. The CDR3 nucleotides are TGCGCCAGCAGAGTTGGAGTGAACACCGGGGAGCTGTTTTTT. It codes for CASRVGVNTGELFF.

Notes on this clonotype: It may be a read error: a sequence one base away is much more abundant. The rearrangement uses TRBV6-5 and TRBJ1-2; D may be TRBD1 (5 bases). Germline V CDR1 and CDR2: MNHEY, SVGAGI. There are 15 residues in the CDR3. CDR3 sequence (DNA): TGTGCCAGCAGCAACCCGACAGCCGCTAACTATGGCTACAGCTTC. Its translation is CASSNPTAANYGYSF.

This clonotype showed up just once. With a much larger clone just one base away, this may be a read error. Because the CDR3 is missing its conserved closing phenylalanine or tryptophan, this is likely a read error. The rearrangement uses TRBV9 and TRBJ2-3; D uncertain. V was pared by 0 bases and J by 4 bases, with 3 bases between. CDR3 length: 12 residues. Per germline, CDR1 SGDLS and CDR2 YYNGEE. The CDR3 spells CASSVDSDTQYS. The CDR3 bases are TGTGCCAGCAGCGTAGACTCAGATACGCAGTATTCT.

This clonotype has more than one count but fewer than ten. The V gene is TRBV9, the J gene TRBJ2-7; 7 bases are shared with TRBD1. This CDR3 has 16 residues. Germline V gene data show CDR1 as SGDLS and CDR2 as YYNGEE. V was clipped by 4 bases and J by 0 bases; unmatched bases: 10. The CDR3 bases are TGTGCCAGCAGCTCCTACGACAGGGCAAGCTCCTACGAGCAGTACTTC. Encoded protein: CASSSYDRASSYEQYF.

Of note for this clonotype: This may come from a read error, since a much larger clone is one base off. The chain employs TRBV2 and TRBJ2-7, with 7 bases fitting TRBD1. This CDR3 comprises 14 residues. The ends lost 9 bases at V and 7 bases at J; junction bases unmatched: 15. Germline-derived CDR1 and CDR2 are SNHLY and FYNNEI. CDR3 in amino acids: CASQKGALLYEQYF. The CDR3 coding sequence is TGTGCCAGTCAGAAGGGGGCCCTCCTGTATGAGCAGTACTTC.

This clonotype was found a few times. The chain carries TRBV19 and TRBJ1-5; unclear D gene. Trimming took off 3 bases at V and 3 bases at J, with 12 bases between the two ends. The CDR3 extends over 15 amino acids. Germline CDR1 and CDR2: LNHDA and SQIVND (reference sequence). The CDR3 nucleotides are TGTGCCAGTAGTATTTGGTCAGACATCAATCAGCCCCAGCATTTT. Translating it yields CASSIWSDINQPQHF.

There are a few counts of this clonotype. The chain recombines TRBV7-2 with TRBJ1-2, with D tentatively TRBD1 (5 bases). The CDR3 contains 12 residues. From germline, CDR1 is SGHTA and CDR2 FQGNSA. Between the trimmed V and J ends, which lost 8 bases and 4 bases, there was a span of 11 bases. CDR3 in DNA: TGTGCCAGCCGGGGGATCGGCTATGGCTACACCTTC. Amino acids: CASRGIGYGYTF.

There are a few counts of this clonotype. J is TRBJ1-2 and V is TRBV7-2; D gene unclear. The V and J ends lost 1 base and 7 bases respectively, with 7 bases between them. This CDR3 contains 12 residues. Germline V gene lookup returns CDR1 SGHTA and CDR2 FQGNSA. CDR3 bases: TGTGCCAGCAGCTTAGTTCCTGGTGGCTACACCTTC. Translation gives CASSLVPGGYTF.

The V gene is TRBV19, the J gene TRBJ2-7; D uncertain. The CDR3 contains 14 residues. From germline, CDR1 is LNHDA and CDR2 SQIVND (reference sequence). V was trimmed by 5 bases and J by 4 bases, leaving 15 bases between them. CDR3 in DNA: TGTGCCAGTAGTCCAACGGACGGATTATACGAGCAGTACTTC. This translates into CASSPTDGLYEQYF.

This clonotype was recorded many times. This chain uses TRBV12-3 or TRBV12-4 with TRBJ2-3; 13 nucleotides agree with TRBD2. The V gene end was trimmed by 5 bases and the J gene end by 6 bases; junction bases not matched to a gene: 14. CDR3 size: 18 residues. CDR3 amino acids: CASSRFNTLAGGQDTQYF. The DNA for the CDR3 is TGTGCCAGCAGTCGGTTCAACACACTAGCGGGGGGGCAGGATACGCAGTATTTT.

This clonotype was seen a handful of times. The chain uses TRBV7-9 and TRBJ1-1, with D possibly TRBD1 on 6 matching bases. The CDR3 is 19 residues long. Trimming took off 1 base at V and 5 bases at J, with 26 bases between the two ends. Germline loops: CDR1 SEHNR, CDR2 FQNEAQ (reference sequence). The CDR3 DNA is TGTGCCAGCAGCTTAGGGGTCTGGGGTGGGGGCTTCTTAAAGACTGAAGCTTTCTTT. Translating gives CASSLGVWGGGFLKTEAFF.

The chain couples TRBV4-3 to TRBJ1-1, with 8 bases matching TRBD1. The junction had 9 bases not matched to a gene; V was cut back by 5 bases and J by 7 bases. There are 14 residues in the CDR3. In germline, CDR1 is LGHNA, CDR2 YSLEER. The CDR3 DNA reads TGCGCCAGCAGCGCGTGCAGGGGGCTTGGTGAAGCTTTCTTT. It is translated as CASSACRGLGEAFF.

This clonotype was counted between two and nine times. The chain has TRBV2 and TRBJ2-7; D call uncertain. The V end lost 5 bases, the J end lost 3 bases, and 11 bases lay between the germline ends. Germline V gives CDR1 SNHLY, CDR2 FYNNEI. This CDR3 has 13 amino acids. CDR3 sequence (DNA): TGTGCCAGCAGTAACCCCCCAGACTACGAGCAGTACTTC. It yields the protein CASSNPPDYEQYF.

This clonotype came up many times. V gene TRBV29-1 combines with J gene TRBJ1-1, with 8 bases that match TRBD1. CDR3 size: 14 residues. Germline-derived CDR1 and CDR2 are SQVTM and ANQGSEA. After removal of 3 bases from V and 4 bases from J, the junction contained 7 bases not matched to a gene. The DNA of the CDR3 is TGCAGCGTTGACACAGGGGGATGGGGCACTGAAGCTTTCTTT. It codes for CSVDTGGWGTEAFF.

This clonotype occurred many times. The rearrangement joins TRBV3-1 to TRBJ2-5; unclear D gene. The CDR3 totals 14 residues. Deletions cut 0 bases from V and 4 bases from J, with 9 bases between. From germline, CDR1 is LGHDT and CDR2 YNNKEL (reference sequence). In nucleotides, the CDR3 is TGTGCCAGCAGCCAAGAAGGCACGCTAGAGACCCAGTACTTC. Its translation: CASSQEGTLETQYF.